This T cell receptor (beta chain) was captured in a study of regulatory T cells in long-lasting Graves disease. Findings and limits, study-wide: Persistent patients shared about 3,000 public clonotypes among themselves. Newly diagnosed patients shared fewer, at about a thousand.

This clonotype was observed a few times. Its antigen is unknown. The CDR3 length is 15 residues. The V gene lost 7 bases and the J gene lost 4 bases, with 20 bases spanning the gap. The V gene's germline CDR1 is SGDLS and CDR2 YYNGEE. In building TCR beta libraries, iRepertoire HTBI primers were used together with Arm-PCR of CDR3 regions. TCRdb recomputed calls from the multiplex PCR reads with MiXCR, one row per CDR3 protein. The sample yields about 560,000 distinct CDR3 sequences, about 16% seen once. Time point defined: newly diagnosed GD, antithyroid drugs for less than 3 months. Isolated PBMC RNA provided the starting material for the TCR library. These records were also assigned to another study, of T cells in Graves' hyperthyroidism and ophthalmopathy. This second study says: In the first-round RT-PCR of the TCR CDR3, the HTBI primer set was used.

The rearrangement links TRBV9 to TRBJ1-1; no clear D. Sequenced here: peripheral blood mononuclear cells (PBMCs), sampled at new diagnosis, from a patient treated with antithyroid drugs. The sequence was collected from a young man with Graves disease. The CDR3 DNA is TGTGCCAGCCCCAACTGGGGAGGGCTCGGCACTGAAGCTTTCTTT. Amino acid sequence: CASPNWGGLGTEAFF.